These T cell receptor beta chains were read from a single sample in a study of blood T cell repertoires in COVID-19. The data were produced by immunoSEQ multiplex PCR, yet TCRdb's version contains in-frame clones alone and is incomplete. The repertoire holds some 5,900 clones, with under 90% as singletons. The sample was peripheral blood. The source is a man aged 60 to 75 with acute or convalescent COVID-19. CDR3s include the opening cysteine and the closing phenylalanine or tryptophan. D genes are given only for firm matches. Only some rows state a clone size, as once, few, many or a class for expanded clones.

D gene,V gene,clone size,J gene,CDR3 protein,CDR3 DNA
-,TRBV19,-,TRBJ2-1,CASSMIEGVTYEQFF,TGTGCCAGTAGTATGATTGAGGGGGTCACCTATGAGCAGTTCTTC
TRBD1,TRBV4-1,few,TRBJ1-1,CASSQVPGQGSNTEAFF,TGCGCCAGCAGCCAAGTCCCGGGACAGGGATCGAACACTGAAGCTTTCTTT
-,TRBV7-2,-,TRBJ2-2,CASSLGGSGELFF,TGTGCCAGCAGCTTGGGGGGATCCGGGGAGCTGTTTTTT
-,TRBV29-1,-,TRBJ1-3,CSVGRDLGNTIYF,TGCAGCGTAGGGCGGGACTTGGGAAACACCATATATTTT
-,TRBV5-1,-,TRBJ2-5,CASSLGRSAGLAQYF,TGCGCCAGCAGCCTGGGTAGATCGGCCGGGTTGGCCCAGTACTTC
-,TRBV5-8,-,TRBJ2-1,CASSDSLYNEQFF,TGTGCCAGCAGCGACAGTCTCTACAATGAGCAGTTCTTC
TRBD1,TRBV5-1,-,TRBJ1-1,CASSPGTGREAFF,TGCGCCAGCAGCCCTGGGACAGGGAGGGAAGCTTTCTTT
TRBD2,TRBV5-1,-,TRBJ2-2,CASSLGPDLGGRNTGELFF,TGCGCCAGCAGCTTGGGGCCTGACCTCGGGGGGAGGAACACCGGGGAGCTGTTTTTT
-,TRBV2,-,TRBJ1-5,CASSGGGTQPQHF,TGTGCCAGCAGTGGAGGGGGAACTCAGCCCCAGCATTTT
-,TRBV7-2,-,TRBJ1-2,CASSFVGDSGYTF,TGTGCCAGCAGCTTTGTAGGGGATTCGGGCTACACCTTC
TRBD2,TRBV27,-,TRBJ2-1,CASSPSTRTAGLAVFNEQFF,TGTGCCAGCAGCCCCTCTACCAGGACGGCGGGACTAGCGGTTTTCAATGAGCAGTTCTTC
TRBD2,TRBV27,-,TRBJ2-3,CASTGLAGAEDTQYF,TGTGCCAGCACCGGACTAGCGGGAGCGGAAGATACGCAGTATTTT
-,TRBV18,-,TRBJ1-6,CASSPREANSPLHF,TGTGCCAGCTCACCCCGAGAGGCAAATTCACCCCTCCACTTT
-,TRBV6-1,few,TRBJ1-1,CASSEAAGRGNTEAFF,TGTGCCAGCAGTGAAGCAGCGGGGAGAGGGAACACTGAAGCTTTCTTT
-,TRBV3-1/TRBV3-2,-,TRBJ1-1,CASSQDLTGHGMNTEAFF,TGTGCCAGCAGCCAAGATCTAACGGGACACGGGATGAACACTGAAGCTTTCTTT
-,TRBV6-5,few,TRBJ2-7,CASRPPGYEQYF,TGTGCCAGCAGACCTCCCGGGTACGAGCAGTACTTC
TRBD2,TRBV6-5,-,TRBJ2-3,CASSYSGTSRVDTQYF,TGTGCCAGCAGTTACTCCGGGACTAGTAGGGTAGATACGCAGTATTTT
TRBD1,TRBV6-5,-,TRBJ2-1,CASSRQGFSYNEQFF,TGTGCCAGCAGCCGACAGGGATTCTCCTACAATGAGCAGTTCTTC
TRBD1,TRBV19,-,TRBJ1-5,CASALDRGVWQPQHF,TGTGCCAGTGCCCTAGACAGGGGGGTATGGCAGCCCCAGCATTTT
-,TRBV6-5,-,TRBJ2-1,CASSYTWFGLEQFF,TGTGCCAGCAGTTACACGTGGTTTGGACTAGAGCAGTTCTTC
-,TRBV5-6,-,TRBJ2-1,CASSLAFYEQFF,TGTGCCAGCAGCTTGGCTTTCTATGAGCAGTTCTTC
-,TRBV5-1,-,TRBJ1-2,CASSLDPGSNYGYTF,TGCGCCAGCAGCTTGGATCCAGGGTCTAACTATGGCTACACCTTC
-,TRBV19,once,TRBJ2-7,CASSTTASYEQYF,TGTGCCAGTAGTACGACAGCTTCCTACGAGCAGTACTTC
TRBD1,TRBV7-6,-,TRBJ2-2,CASSAGTGGLGGELFF,TGTGCCAGCAGCGCCGGGACAGGGGGCCTGGGCGGGGAGCTGTTTTTT
-,TRBV18,-,TRBJ1-2,CASSPQTDPNYGYTF,TGTGCCAGCTCACCTCAGACAGACCCCAACTATGGCTACACCTTC
-,TRBV13,-,TRBJ1-1,CASSFRTATEAFF,TGTGCCAGCAGCTTCCGGACAGCCACTGAAGCTTTCTTT
TRBD1,TRBV18,-,TRBJ1-3,CASSLGQTTSGNTIYF,TGTGCCAGCTCACTGGGACAGACGACGAGTGGAAACACCATATATTTT
TRBD1,TRBV2,few,TRBJ1-5,CASSEEDRVVRGNQPQHF,TGTGCCAGCAGCGAGGAGGACAGGGTCGTTCGGGGCAATCAGCCCCAGCATTTT
TRBD2,TRBV11-1,-,TRBJ2-1,CASSSEREVMNNEQFF,TGTGCCAGCAGCTCAGAGCGGGAGGTTATGAACAATGAGCAGTTCTTC
-,TRBV29-1,once,TRBJ1-1,CSVLTGIGTEAFF,TGCAGCGTTCTTACAGGGATAGGAACTGAAGCTTTCTTT
-,TRBV12-3/TRBV12-4,-,TRBJ2-7,CASSLETGHQYF,TGTGCCAGCAGTTTGGAGACAGGCCACCAGTACTTC
-,TRBV7-9,-,TRBJ2-7,CASSLGEGESVHEQYF,TGTGCCAGCAGCTTAGGAGAGGGGGAGTCAGTCCACGAGCAGTACTTC
-,TRBV19,-,TRBJ1-1,CASKAASAFF,TGTGCCAGTAAGGCGGCTTCCGCTTTCTTT
-,TRBV12-5,-,TRBJ2-1,CASGRPLTSGYNEQFF,TGTGCTAGTGGTCGCCCCTTAACTAGTGGCTACAATGAGCAGTTCTTC
-,TRBV11-2,-,TRBJ2-3,CASSLASSPTDTQYF,TGTGCCAGCAGCCTCGCCTCTAGTCCCACAGATACGCAGTATTTT
-,TRBV2,-,TRBJ2-1,CASSQEGEQFF,TGTGCCAGCAGTCAGGAGGGTGAGCAGTTCTTC
-,TRBV14,-,TRBJ1-3,CASSFPLEGSGNTIYF,TGTGCCAGCAGCTTTCCCTTGGAGGGCTCTGGAAACACCATATATTTT
-,TRBV4-1,once,TRBJ2-1,CASSQEPGQTRGNEQFF,TGCGCCAGCAGCCAAGAACCGGGCCAAACAAGGGGCAATGAGCAGTTCTTC
TRBD1,TRBV7-9,-,TRBJ1-5,CASSYHSGGLDQPQHF,TGTGCCAGCAGCTATCACTCAGGGGGTTTGGATCAGCCCCAGCATTTT
-,TRBV21-1,-,TRBJ1-2,CASSTPRSLADRGGYTF,TGTGCCAGCAGCACCCCTAGATCGCTAGCCGACAGGGGCGGCTACACCTTC
TRBD1,TRBV2,-,TRBJ2-7,CASSEGDRGYEQYF,TGTGCCAGCAGTGAAGGTGACAGGGGATACGAGCAGTACTTC
-,TRBV5-4,-,TRBJ2-2,CASSFFSVANTGELFF,TGTGCCAGCAGCTTCTTTAGCGTGGCGAACACCGGGGAGCTGTTTTTT
TRBD1,TRBV6-5,-,TRBJ1-5,CASRRLQGAGQPQHF,TGTGCCAGCAGGAGATTACAGGGGGCAGGTCAGCCCCAGCATTTT
TRBD1,TRBV5-1,-,TRBJ1-2,CASSPISGTGGWGYTF,TGCGCCAGCAGCCCGATATCCGGGACAGGGGGCTGGGGCTACACCTTC
-,TRBV6-5,-,TRBJ1-2,CASSYLSTVNYGYTF,TGTGCCAGCAGTTACTTATCGACAGTTAACTATGGCTACACCTTC